A single sample is the source of the 17 T cell receptor beta chains below, sequenced in a study of Ad26.COV2.S vaccination and SARS-CoV-2 variants. Treatment given: some 20 received Ad26.COV2.S at low or high dose, single or two shots; 5 received placebo; per-sample allocation not given. Sampling was done on day 63 after the first vaccine or placebo injection. Generated by immunoSEQ multiplex PCR, the TCRdb table keeps only in-frame clones and is missing some. The sample contains some 340,000 clones, approximately 86% of which appear only once. The input for sequencing was peripheral blood, taken in a trial of Ad26.COV2.S vaccine versus placebo. These receptors were collected from a person between 18 and 65 years old who received the Ad26.COV2.S COVID-19 vaccine or a placebo.

This clone was detected only once. The chain employs TRBV28 and TRBJ1-1; D gene ambiguous. The germline gives CDR1 MDHEN, CDR2 SYDVKM. The CDR3 is made up of 13 amino acids. The V end lost 5 bases, the J end lost 5 bases, and 12 bases lay between the germline ends. Here the CDR3 reads CASSPRETTEAFF. For the CDR3, the DNA is TGTGCCAGCAGTCCCCGGGAGACTACTGAAGCTTTCTTT.

The chain has TRBV27 and TRBJ1-2; TRBD1 aligns across 7 bases. The CDR3 is 13 amino acids. With V trimmed by 2 bases and J by 7 bases, 4 bases remained unmatched. Germline assignment: CDR1 MNHEY and CDR2 SMNVEV (reference sequence). The CDR3 is CASSLQGGGGYTF. In nucleotides, the CDR3 is TGTGCCAGCAGTTTACAGGGGGGGGGTGGCTACACCTTC.

This chain connects TRBV4-1 to TRBJ2-7; D not certain. V dropped 0 bases and J dropped 4 bases, with 10 bases sitting between them. CDR1 and CDR2 from the germline V gene are MGHRA and YSYEKL. This CDR3 is 14 amino acids long. The chain's CDR3 is CASSQEEQTYEQYF. The CDR3 region has the DNA TGCGCCAGCAGCCAAGAGGAACAGACTTACGAGCAGTACTTC.

The chain uses TRBV15 and TRBJ2-4; the match to TRBD2 covers 7 bases. The length of the CDR3 is 16 residues. Germline V CDR1 and CDR2: LNHNV, YYDKDF (reference sequence). Unmatched junction bases numbered 10, after V lost 4 bases and J lost 4 bases. In nucleotides, the CDR3 is TGTGCCACCAGCACCACAGAGTCGGGAGGAAAAAACATTCAGTACTTC. Its protein is CATSTTESGGKNIQYF.

CDR3 sequence (DNA): TGTGCCACCGAAAACCCAGGGGGCACTGAAGCTTTCTTT. Its translation is CATENPGGTEAFF. V gene TRBV24-1 combines with J gene TRBJ1-1, with 7 bases fitting TRBD1. Trimming cost V 9 bases and J 4 bases; bases outside gene matches: 7. The CDR3 runs to 13 residues. The germline V gene has CDR1 KGHDR and CDR2 SFDVKD.

The rearrangement uses TRBV3-1 (or the pseudogene TRBV3-2) and TRBJ1-5, with 7 positions matching TRBD1. The CDR3 runs 13 residues. Germline trimming cut 4 bases from V and 5 bases from J; bases unmatched to any gene: 2. Germline loops: CDR1 LGHDT, CDR2 YNNKEL (reference sequence). The CDR3 sequence is CASSPQGHQPQHF. The CDR3 bases are TGTGCCAGCAGCCCACAGGGGCATCAGCCCCAGCATTTT.

The rearrangement uses TRBV2 and TRBJ1-6, with D possibly TRBD1 on 5 matching bases. Germline V gene lookup returns CDR1 SNHLY and CDR2 FYNNEI. CDR3 length: 19 amino acids. Trimming pared 2 bases from V and 0 bases from J, leaving 17 bases between. The CDR3, as DNA: TGTGCCAGCAGTGAAATCGGGGCAGCGGGGAGCTCCTATAATTCACCCCTCCACTTT. It yields the protein CASSEIGAAGSSYNSPLHF.

The rearrangement uses TRBV7-8 and TRBJ2-7, with D hard to call. Germline assignment: CDR1 SGHVS and CDR2 FQNEAQ. Between the trimmed V and J ends, which lost 4 bases and 1 base, there was a span of 20 bases. The CDR3 loop spans 17 amino acids. The CDR3 loop reads CASSSTPKGAPSYEQYF. In DNA, the CDR3 is TGTGCCAGCAGCTCGACGCCGAAGGGTGCCCCATCCTACGAGCAGTACTTC.

This chain connects TRBV6-5 to TRBJ1-1, with D uncertain. Germline lookup yields CDR1 MNHEY and CDR2 SVGAGI. There are 12 residues in the CDR3. Deletions cut 5 bases from V and 1 base from J, with 5 bases between. This CDR3 is CASSLRNTEAFF. The CDR3 coding sequence is TGTGCCAGCAGTCTCAGGAACACTGAAGCTTTCTTT.

This clone appeared once. The chain uses TRBV19 and TRBJ1-1, with TRBD1 matching over 8 bases. CDR3 length: 14 residues. The V segment lost 5 bases and the J segment 6 bases; nucleotides outside the gene matches: 8. Germline CDR1 and CDR2: LNHDA and SQIVND (reference sequence). The CDR3 nucleotides read TGTGCCAGTAGTGCCCGACAGGGGATCTCTGAAGCTTTCTTT. The encoded protein is CASSARQGISEAFF.

This clone appeared a few times. The rearrangement links TRBV9 to TRBJ1-1; TRBD1 is a possible D gene (6 bases). The CDR3 has 13 residues. V dropped 4 bases and J dropped 5 bases, with 12 bases sitting between them. Germline-derived CDR1 and CDR2 are SGDLS and YYNGEE. The CDR3 sequence is CASSFRGSTEAFF. The DNA of the CDR3 is TGTGCCAGCAGCTTCAGGGGAAGTACTGAAGCTTTCTTT. The full variable domain, in which reference TRBV9 and TRBJ1-1 provide the parts outside the CDR3, is DSGVTQTPKHLITATGQRVTLRCSPRSGDLSVYWYQQSLDQGLQFLIQYYNGEERAKGNILERFSAQQFPDLHSELNLSSLELGDSALYFCASSFRGSTEAFFGQGTRLTVV.

CDR3 sequence reads: CASSLFRTPSYNEQFF. CDR3 sequence (DNA): TGTGCCAGCAGTTTATTCCGTACTCCCTCCTACAATGAGCAGTTCTTC. The chain joins TRBV27 to TRBJ2-1; D not certain. CDR1 and CDR2 from the germline V gene are MNHEY and SMNVEV (reference sequence). V gave up 1 base and J gave up 0 bases, with 10 bases separating them. The CDR3 covers 16 residues.

The CDR3 nucleotides are TGTGCCAGCAGTATACAGGGGTATGGCTACACCTTC. It translates to CASSIQGYGYTF. The chain recombines TRBV28 with TRBJ1-2; 7 bases line up with TRBD1. CDR1 and CDR2 from the germline V gene are MDHEN and SYDVKM. Losses at the gene ends were 5 bases for V and 5 bases for J; bases not matched to a gene: 2. This CDR3 is 12 amino acids long.

The chain carries TRBV4-1 and TRBJ1-2, with D unresolved. V dropped 5 bases and J dropped 3 bases, with 10 bases sitting between them. Germline V gives CDR1 MGHRA, CDR2 YSYEKL. The CDR3 extends over 13 amino acids. In DNA form, the CDR3 reads TGCGCCAGCAGCGCAGGATCTTACTATGGCTACACCTTC. Translation: CASSAGSYYGYTF.

The chain carries TRBV29-1 and TRBJ2-1; the D call may be TRBD1 or TRBD2 (6 bases each). Germline lookup yields CDR1 SQVTM and CDR2 ANQGSEA. This CDR3 has 15 residues. V lost 3 bases and J 4 bases, leaving 16 bases between the germline ends. The CDR3 DNA sequence: TGCAGCGTTGACCCATCCGGGGGCTTGTACAATGAGCAGTTCTTC. Its translation is CSVDPSGGLYNEQFF.

The genes are TRBV6-1 and TRBJ2-1; TRBD1 might be the D (6 bases). Trimming took 2 bases from V and 9 from J, leaving 11 bases between them. The CDR3 has 13 residues. Germline CDR1 reads MNHNS; CDR2 reads SASEGT. The DNA of the CDR3 is TGTGCCAGCAGTGAAACAGGGTGGGGTGAGCAGTTCTTC. Amino acids: CASSETGWGEQFF.

The rearrangement links TRBV4-2 to TRBJ1-2, with 9 positions matching TRBD1. The CDR3 sequence is 15 residues long. Germline trimming cut 1 base from V and 1 base from J; bases unmatched to any gene: 1. CDR1 and CDR2 from the germline V gene are LGHNA and YNFKEQ. The CDR3 DNA reads TGTGCCAGCAGCCAAGGACAGGGGGATAACTATGGCTACACCTTC. It codes for CASSQGQGDNYGYTF.